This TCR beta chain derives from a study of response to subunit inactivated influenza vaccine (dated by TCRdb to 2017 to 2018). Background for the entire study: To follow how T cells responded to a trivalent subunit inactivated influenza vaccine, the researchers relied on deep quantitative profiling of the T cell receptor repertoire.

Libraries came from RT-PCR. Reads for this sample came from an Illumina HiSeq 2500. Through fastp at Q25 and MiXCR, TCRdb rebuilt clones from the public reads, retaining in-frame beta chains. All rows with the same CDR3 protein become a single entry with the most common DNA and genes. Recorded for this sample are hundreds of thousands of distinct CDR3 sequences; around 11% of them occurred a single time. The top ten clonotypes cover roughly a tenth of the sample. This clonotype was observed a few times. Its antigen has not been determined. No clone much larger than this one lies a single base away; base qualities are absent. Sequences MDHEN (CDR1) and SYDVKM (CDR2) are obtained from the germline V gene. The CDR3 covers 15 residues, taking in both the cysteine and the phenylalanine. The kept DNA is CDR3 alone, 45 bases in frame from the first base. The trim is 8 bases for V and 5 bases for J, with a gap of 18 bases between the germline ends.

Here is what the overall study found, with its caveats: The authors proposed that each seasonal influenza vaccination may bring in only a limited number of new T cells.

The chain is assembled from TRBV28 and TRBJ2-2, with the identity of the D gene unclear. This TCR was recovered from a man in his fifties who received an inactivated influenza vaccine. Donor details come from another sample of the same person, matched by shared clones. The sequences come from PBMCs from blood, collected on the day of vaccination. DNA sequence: TGTGCCAGCCATTCCGCGGCCAGCTGGACCGGGGAGCTGTTTTTT. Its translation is CASHSAASWTGELFF.